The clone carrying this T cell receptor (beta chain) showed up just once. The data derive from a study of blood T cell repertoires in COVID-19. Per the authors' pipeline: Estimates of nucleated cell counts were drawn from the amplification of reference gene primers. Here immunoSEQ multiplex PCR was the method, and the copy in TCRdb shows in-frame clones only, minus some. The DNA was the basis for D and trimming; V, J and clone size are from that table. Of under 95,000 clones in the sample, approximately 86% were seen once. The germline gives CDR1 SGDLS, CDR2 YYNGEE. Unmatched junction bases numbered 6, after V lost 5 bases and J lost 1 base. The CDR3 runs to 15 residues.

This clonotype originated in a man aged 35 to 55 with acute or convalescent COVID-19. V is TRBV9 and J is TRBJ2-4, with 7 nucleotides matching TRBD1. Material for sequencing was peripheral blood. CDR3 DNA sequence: TGTGCCAGCAGTTTAGAGGGGGCGGCCAAAAACATTCAGTACTTC. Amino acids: CASSLEGAAKNIQYF.